These 27 T cell receptor beta chains were all obtained from the same sample, sequenced in a study of T-cell memory formation after mild COVID-19. Each CDR3 protein is one row after TCRdb ran MiXCR on the 5' RACE reads. This sample carries around 530,000 distinct CDR3 sequences, about 20% of them seen once, and the ten largest clones take roughly 8.3%. Sample: PBMCs or a T cell subset sorted from them (not recorded which). These receptors all come from an adult woman who had mild COVID-19 (a few samples of this study predate the infection). Cell type and time point are not known.

V gene TRBV30 combines with J gene TRBJ2-1; the D gene could be TRBD1 or TRBD2 (5 bases each). V lost 4 bases and J lost 2, with 12 bases in between. Germline V gene lookup returns CDR1 GTSNPN and CDR2 SVGIG (reference sequence). The CDR3 length is 14 residues. The CDR3 nucleotides are TGTGCCTGGAATCCGGGACCAACCTACAATGAGCAGTTCTTC. This translates into CAWNPGPTYNEQFF.

This clonotype was seen more than once but under ten times. This sequence joins TRBV18 and TRBJ2-1, with D perhaps TRBD1 (5 bases). The CDR3 totals 13 residues. V lost 3 bases and J 9 bases, leaving 12 bases between the germline ends. Looked up from germline, CDR1 is KGHSH and CDR2 is LQKENI. This CDR3 reads CASSPRRASEQFF. The CDR3 region has the DNA TGTGCCAGCTCACCCCGCAGGGCAAGTGAGCAGTTCTTC.

This clonotype appeared once. The genes are TRBV10-2 and TRBJ1-1; no clear D. With 6 bases removed from V and 0 bases from J, the gap between germline ends came to 5 bases. Germline V gives CDR1 WSHSY, CDR2 SAAADI. This CDR3 region has 12 residues. This CDR3 is CASRAMNTEAFF. CDR3 in DNA: TGCGCCAGCAGGGCCATGAACACTGAAGCTTTCTTT.

V is TRBV20-1 and J is TRBJ1-1; the D is unclear. Trimming took off 3 bases at V and 1 base at J, with 15 bases between the two ends. The CDR3 is 15 amino acids. Germline CDR1 is DFQATT and CDR2 is SNEGSKA (reference sequence). CDR3 coding DNA: TGCAGTGCTAGTGTCTTCTGGGGAGGGAACACTGAAGCTTTCTTT. Translation: CSASVFWGGNTEAFF.

V and J are TRBV20-1 and TRBJ2-2; D remains unclear. The germline gives CDR1 DFQATT, CDR2 SNEGSKA (reference sequence). Trimming removed 7 bases from V and 5 bases from J, with 11 bases in between. The CDR3 is made up of 12 amino acids. CDR3 nucleotide sequence: TGCAGTGTCTTCGGCCGGACCGGGGAGCTGTTTTTT. Protein sequence: CSVFGRTGELFF.

This clonotype was seen more than once but under ten times. This sequence joins TRBV7-3 and TRBJ2-3; D is tentatively TRBD1 or TRBD2 (5 bases each). Germline lookup yields CDR1 SGHTA and CDR2 FQGTGA. This CDR3 has 14 residues. V was trimmed by 5 bases and J by 5 bases, leaving 14 bases between them. The CDR3: CASSRGAAIDTQYF. CDR3 coding DNA: TGTGCCAGCAGCCGAGGGGCTGCGATAGATACGCAGTATTTT.

The rearrangement links TRBV15 to TRBJ2-3, with 7 positions matching TRBD1. Trimming took 3 bases from V and 1 from J; bases not matched to a gene: 7. Germline CDR1 is LNHNV and CDR2 is YYDKDF (reference sequence). This CDR3 is built from 16 residues. CDR3 DNA sequence: TGTGCCACCAGCAGCAGACAGGGATCGGGCACAGATACGCAGTATTTT. This translates into CATSSRQGSGTDTQYF.

In this sample, this clonotype turned up once. DNA for the CDR3: TGTGCCTGGAGTCTCGATCGAGATACGCAGTATTTT. This encodes CAWSLDRDTQYF. V and J are TRBV30 and TRBJ2-3, with unresolved D. Germline V lookup: CDR1 GTSNPN, CDR2 SVGIG (reference sequence). The CDR3 runs 12 residues. V was clipped by 2 bases and J by 5 bases, with 8 bases between them.

This sequence joins TRBV7-3 and TRBJ1-1, with D unclear. Germline V lookup: CDR1 SGHTA, CDR2 FQGTGA. The CDR3 length is 13 residues. V was cut by 5 bases and J by 6 bases, with 13 bases left in between. CDR3 coding DNA: TGTGCCAGCAGCCCAAGTGGGGTAGCTGAAGCTTTCTTT. Translation: CASSPSGVAEAFF. The complete variable domain, with remaining parts taken from reference TRBV7-3 and TRBJ1-1, reads GAGVSQTPSNKVTEKGKYVELRCDPISGHTALYWYRQSLGQGPEFLIYFQGTGAADDSGLPNDRFFAVRPEGSVSTLKIQRTERGDSAVYLCASSPSGVAEAFFGQGTRLTVV.

V usage is TRBV5-6 and J usage is TRBJ2-1; 7 bases are shared with TRBD2. Germline trimming cut 1 base from V and 2 bases from J; bases unmatched to any gene: 3. The germline V gene encodes CDR1 SGHDT and CDR2 YYEEEE. This CDR3 is 15 amino acids long. Here the CDR3 reads CASSLMAGAYNEQFF. CDR3 bases: TGTGCCAGCAGCTTGATGGCGGGAGCCTACAATGAGCAGTTCTTC.

This chain links TRBV7-9 with TRBJ1-3, with a possible D match to TRBD1 (5 bases). Germline V gene data show CDR1 as SEHNR and CDR2 as FQNEAQ (reference sequence). V gave up 3 bases and J gave up 0 bases, with 9 bases separating them. The CDR3 is 15 residues long. CDR3 amino acids: CASSFRGSSGNTIYF. The CDR3, as DNA: TGTGCCAGCAGCTTCCGGGGGAGCTCTGGAAACACCATATATTTT.

This clonotype was observed a few times. This chain joins TRBV5-1 and TRBJ1-2; no reliable D call. CDR3 size: 14 residues. The germline V gene encodes CDR1 SGHRS and CDR2 YFSETQ. Trimming took 0 bases from V and 4 from J, leaving 10 bases between them. DNA of the CDR3: TGCGCCAGCAGCTTGGAAGGGAACAGCTATGGCTACACCTTC. Its translation is CASSLEGNSYGYTF.

This chain uses TRBV14 with TRBJ1-2; 7 bases line up with TRBD1. Trimming at V came to 4 bases and at J to 3 bases, leaving 8 bases not matched to a gene. The germline CDR1 and CDR2 sequences are SGHDN and FVKESK. The CDR3 spans 15 residues. CDR3 bases: TGTGCCAGCAGCCCCGGGACAGACCAATACTATGGCTACACCTTC. Translation gives CASSPGTDQYYGYTF.

This clonotype was seen only a few times. In DNA form, the CDR3 reads TGTGCCAGCTCACGCGACAGGGACTCGGAGCAGTACTTC. Its protein product is CASSRDRDSEQYF. The rearrangement joins TRBV18 to TRBJ2-7; D is perhaps TRBD1 (7 bases). This CDR3 comprises 13 residues. The V end lost 4 bases, the J end lost 7 bases, and 14 bases lay between the germline ends. Germline V gene lookup returns CDR1 KGHSH and CDR2 LQKENI.

The table lists this clonotype with a few counts. The V call is TRBV7-9, the J call TRBJ1-5; weak D call: TRBD1 (5 bases). Germline V gene lookup returns CDR1 SEHNR and CDR2 FQNEAQ (reference sequence). There are 16 residues in the CDR3. The ends were cut back, 0 bases at V and 7 bases at J, with 16 bases in the middle. The CDR3 coding sequence is TGTGCCAGCAGCTTAGCGCTCGCGGGGCTAGAGCAGCCCCAGCATTTT. As protein: CASSLALAGLEQPQHF.

This chain links TRBV5-4 with TRBJ1-2, with no clear D. This CDR3 is 14 amino acids long. Germline values: CDR1 SGHNT, CDR2 YYREEE (reference sequence). Deletions cut 5 bases from V and 4 bases from J, with 15 bases between. The CDR3 protein is CASRGELPFYGYTF. The CDR3 DNA sequence: TGTGCCAGCAGGGGCGAGTTGCCTTTCTATGGCTACACCTTC. The full variable domain, rest sourced from reference TRBV5-4 and TRBJ1-2, is ETGVTQSPTHLIKTRGQQVTLRCSSQSGHNTVSWYQQALGQGPQFIFQYYREEENGRGNFPPRFSGLQFPNYSSELNVNALELDDSALYLCASRGELPFYGYTFGSGTRLTVV.

There are many counts of this clonotype. V usage is TRBV5-1 and J usage is TRBJ2-7; either TRBD1 or TRBD2 may supply D (5 bases each). Germline CDR1 SGHRS, CDR2 YFSETQ. This CDR3 is built from 14 residues. V was cut by 4 bases and J by 0 bases, with 11 bases left in between. The CDR3 sequence is CASSRDGNSYEQYF. CDR3 DNA: TGCGCCAGCAGCCGGGACGGCAACTCCTACGAGCAGTACTTC.

This clonotype was seen a few times. The chain couples TRBV12-3 or TRBV12-4 to TRBJ2-4; 11 bases are a match to TRBD2. V shed 7 bases and J 0 bases; nucleotides not matched to a gene: 14. The CDR3 is 19 amino acids. The CDR3 is CASTMGLAGGILAKNIQYF. The DNA of the CDR3 is TGTGCCAGCACTATGGGGCTAGCGGGGGGTATCCTAGCCAAAAACATTCAGTACTTC.

The rearrangement uses TRBV19 and TRBJ2-1; the D gene is possibly TRBD2 (5 bases). This CDR3 comprises 14 residues. Trimming took 1 base from V and 10 from J, leaving 14 bases between them. CDR1 LNHDA and CDR2 SQIVND come from the germline V gene (reference sequence). The CDR3 is CASSIAGSLLEQFF. The CDR3 nucleotides read TGTGCCAGTAGTATAGCGGGATCCCTTCTGGAGCAGTTCTTC.

This clonotype came up many times. The genes are TRBV7-2 and TRBJ2-3; D ambiguous. CDR3 length: 12 residues. CDR1 is SGHTA, CDR2 FQGNSA, per germline. Trimming shortened V by 0 bases and J by 10 bases, and 8 bases separated the two germline ends. This CDR3 is CASSLASSAQYF. The CDR3, as DNA: TGTGCCAGCAGCTTAGCGTCCTCGGCGCAGTATTTT.

This clonotype was counted between two and nine times. The chain recombines TRBV7-9 with TRBJ2-1, with D unresolved. This CDR3 has 11 amino acids. Germline V gene sequence: CDR1 SEHNR, CDR2 FQNEAQ (reference sequence). The V gene lost 7 bases and the J gene lost 11 bases, with 12 bases spanning the gap. In DNA form, the CDR3 reads TGTGCCAGCATAGGATCGGTACAGCAGTTCTTC. Its translation is CASIGSVQQFF.

The genes are TRBV5-1 and TRBJ2-1; TRBD2 is a possible D gene (5 bases). This CDR3 spans 17 amino acids. Germline V gene sequence: CDR1 SGHRS, CDR2 YFSETQ. Trimming took off 3 bases at V and 0 bases at J, with 16 bases between the two ends. The CDR3 sequence is CASSSGPSGVSYNEQFF. The CDR3 DNA reads TGCGCCAGCAGCTCCGGACCGAGCGGAGTCTCCTACAATGAGCAGTTCTTC.

The chain couples TRBV5-1 to TRBJ2-3, with D possibly being TRBD1 (5 bases). This CDR3 has 14 amino acids. Germline V lookup: CDR1 SGHRS, CDR2 YFSETQ. V gave up 0 bases and J gave up 6 bases, with 11 bases separating them. The CDR3 DNA reads TGCGCCAGCAGCTTGGAAGGGGCAGGCGATACGCAGTATTTT. It encodes CASSLEGAGDTQYF.

This clonotype has more than one count but fewer than ten. The chain has TRBV4-1 and TRBJ2-1; D is possibly TRBD1 (5 bases). V was cut by 1 base and J by 8 bases, with 12 bases left in between. Germline V lookup: CDR1 MGHRA, CDR2 YSYEKL. The CDR3 loop spans 14 amino acids. This CDR3 reads CASSQGAGPYEQFF. In DNA form, the CDR3 reads TGCGCCAGCAGCCAAGGTGCAGGGCCCTATGAGCAGTTCTTC.

This clonotype was recorded many times. The chain uses TRBV10-2 and TRBJ2-3; D is possibly TRBD1 or TRBD2 (5 bases each). The CDR3 runs to 13 residues. The V and J ends lost 6 bases and 6 bases respectively, with 13 bases between them. Germline CDR1 and CDR2: WSHSY and SAAADI. The CDR3 sequence is CASRWGSTDTQYF. The DNA of the CDR3 is TGCGCCAGCAGATGGGGGAGTACGGATACGCAGTATTTT.

The V gene is TRBV6-5, the J gene TRBJ1-6; 9 nucleotides agree with TRBD1. Trimming removed 0 bases from V and 9 bases from J; junction bases left unmatched: 6. The germline gives CDR1 MNHEY, CDR2 SVGAGI. There are 16 residues in the CDR3. This chain's CDR3 is CASSYSGDREGSPLHF. The DNA of the CDR3 is TGTGCCAGCAGTTACTCGGGGGACAGGGAAGGTTCACCCCTCCACTTT.

The rearrangement links TRBV24-1 to TRBJ1-1, with D perhaps matching TRBD1 (6 bases). This CDR3 is 13 amino acids long. The V gene lost 2 bases and the J gene lost 5 bases, with 8 bases spanning the gap. Germline CDR1 reads KGHDR; CDR2 reads SFDVKD. Here the CDR3 reads CATSDWTATEAFF. The CDR3 region has the DNA TGTGCCACCAGTGATTGGACAGCTACTGAAGCTTTCTTT.